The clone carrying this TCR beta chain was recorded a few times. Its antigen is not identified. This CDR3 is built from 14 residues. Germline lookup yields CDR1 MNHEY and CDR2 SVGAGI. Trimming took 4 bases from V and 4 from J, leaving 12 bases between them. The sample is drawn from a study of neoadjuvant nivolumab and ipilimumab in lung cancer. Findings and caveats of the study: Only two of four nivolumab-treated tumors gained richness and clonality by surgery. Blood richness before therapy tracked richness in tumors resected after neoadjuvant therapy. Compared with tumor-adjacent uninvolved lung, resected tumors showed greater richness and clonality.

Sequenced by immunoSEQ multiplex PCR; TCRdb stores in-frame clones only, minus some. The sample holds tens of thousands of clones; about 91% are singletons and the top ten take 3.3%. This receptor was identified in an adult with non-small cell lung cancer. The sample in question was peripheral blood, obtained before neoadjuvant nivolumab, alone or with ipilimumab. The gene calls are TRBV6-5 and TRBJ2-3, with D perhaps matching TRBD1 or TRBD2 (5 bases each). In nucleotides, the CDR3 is TGTGCCAGCAGTTTGGGGGATCCCCCAGATACGCAGTATTTT. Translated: CASSLGDPPDTQYF.